The present T cell receptor (beta chain) was sequenced within a study of technical replicates of blood from several donors. Germline CDR1 is LNHDA and CDR2 is SQIVND (reference sequence). Trimming stripped 6 bases from V and 7 bases from J, with 13 bases between. The CDR3 length is 12 residues. Clones were read by immunoSEQ multiplex PCR, and TCRdb kept only the in-frame ones, dropping some. The sample yields tens of thousands of clones, roughly 93% seen once. This rearrangement joins TRBV19 to TRBJ2-7, with D possibly TRBD2 on 5 matching bases. Source material: T cells isolated from PBMCs. The sequence came from a human donor in good health. The CDR3 is CASRTISGEQYF. The CDR3, as DNA: TGTGCCAGTAGGACCATTTCGGGGGAGCAGTACTTC. The whole variable domain, remainder taken from reference TRBV19 and TRBJ2-7, is DGGITQSPKYLFRKEGQNVTLSCEQNLNHDAMYWYRQDPGQGLRLIYYSQIVNDFQKGDIAEGYSVSREKKESFPLTVTSAQKNPTAFYLCASRTISGEQYFGPGTRLTVT.